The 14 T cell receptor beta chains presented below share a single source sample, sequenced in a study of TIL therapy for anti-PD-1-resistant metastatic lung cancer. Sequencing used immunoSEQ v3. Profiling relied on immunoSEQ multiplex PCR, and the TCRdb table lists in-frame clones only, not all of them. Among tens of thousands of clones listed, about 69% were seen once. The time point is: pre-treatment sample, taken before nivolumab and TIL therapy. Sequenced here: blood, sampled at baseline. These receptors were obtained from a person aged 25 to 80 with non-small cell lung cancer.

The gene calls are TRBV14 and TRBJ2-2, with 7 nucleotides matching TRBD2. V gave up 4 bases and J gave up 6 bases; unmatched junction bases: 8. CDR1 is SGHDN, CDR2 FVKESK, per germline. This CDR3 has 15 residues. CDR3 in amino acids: CASSPGGSGSGELFF. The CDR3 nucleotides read TGTGCCAGCAGCCCCGGGGGGTCAGGTTCCGGGGAGCTGTTTTTT.

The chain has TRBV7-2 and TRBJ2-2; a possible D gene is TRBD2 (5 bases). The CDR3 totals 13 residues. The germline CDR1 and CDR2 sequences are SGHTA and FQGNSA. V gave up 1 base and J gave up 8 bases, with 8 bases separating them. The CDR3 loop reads CASSLVGVGELFF. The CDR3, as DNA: TGTGCCAGCAGCTTAGTCGGGGTTGGGGAGCTGTTTTTT. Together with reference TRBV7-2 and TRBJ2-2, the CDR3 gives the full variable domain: GAGVSQSPSNKVTEKGKDVELRCDPISGHTALYWYRQSLGQGLEFLIYFQGNSAPDKSGLPSDRFSAERTGGSVSTLTIQRTQQEDSAVYLCASSLVGVGELFFGEGSRLTVL.

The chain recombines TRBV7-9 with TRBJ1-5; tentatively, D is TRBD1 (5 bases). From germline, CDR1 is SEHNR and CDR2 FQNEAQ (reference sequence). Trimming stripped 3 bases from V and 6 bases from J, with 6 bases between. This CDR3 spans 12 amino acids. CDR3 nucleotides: TGTGCCAGCAGCTTGGGGACTCAGCCCCAGCATTTT. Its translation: CASSLGTQPQHF. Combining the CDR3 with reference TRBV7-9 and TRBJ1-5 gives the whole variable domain DTGVSQNPRHKITKRGQNVTFRCDPISEHNRLYWYRQTLGQGPEFLTYFQNEAQLEKSRLLSDRFSAERPKGSFSTLEIQRTEQGDSAMYLCASSLGTQPQHFGDGTRLSIL.

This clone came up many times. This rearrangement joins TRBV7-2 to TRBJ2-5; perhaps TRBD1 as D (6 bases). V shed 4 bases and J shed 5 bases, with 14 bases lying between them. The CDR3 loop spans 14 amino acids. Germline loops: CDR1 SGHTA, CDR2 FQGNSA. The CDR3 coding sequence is TGTGCCAGCAGCTCCAACAGGGATTCCGAGACCCAGTACTTC. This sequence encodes CASSSNRDSETQYF.

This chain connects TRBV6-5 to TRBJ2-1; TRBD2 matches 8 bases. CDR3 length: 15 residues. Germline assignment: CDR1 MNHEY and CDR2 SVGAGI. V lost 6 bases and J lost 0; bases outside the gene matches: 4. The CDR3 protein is CASSPLAASYNEQFF. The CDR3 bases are TGTGCCAGCAGCCCACTAGCGGCCTCCTACAATGAGCAGTTCTTC.

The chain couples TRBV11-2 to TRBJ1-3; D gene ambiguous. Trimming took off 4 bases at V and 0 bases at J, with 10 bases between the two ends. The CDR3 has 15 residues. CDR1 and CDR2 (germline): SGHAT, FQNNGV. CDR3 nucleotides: TGTGCCAGCAGCTCCCGACTGAGCTCTGGAAACACCATATATTTT. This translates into CASSSRLSSGNTIYF.

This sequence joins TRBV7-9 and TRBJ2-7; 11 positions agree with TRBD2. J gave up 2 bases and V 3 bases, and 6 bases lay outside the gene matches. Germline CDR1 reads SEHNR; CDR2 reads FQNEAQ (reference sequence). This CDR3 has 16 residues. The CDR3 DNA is TGTGCCAGCAGCTTGCTCGGACTAGCGGGTACCTACGAGCAGTACTTC. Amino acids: CASSLLGLAGTYEQYF.

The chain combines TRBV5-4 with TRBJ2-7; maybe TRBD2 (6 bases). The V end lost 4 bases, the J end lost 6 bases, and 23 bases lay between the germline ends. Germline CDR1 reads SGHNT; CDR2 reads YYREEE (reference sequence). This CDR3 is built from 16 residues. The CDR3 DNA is TGTGCCAGCAGCCCACCCCCCGGGACTCTAGGGGCCGAGCAGTACTTC. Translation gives CASSPPPGTLGAEQYF.

CDR3 nucleotides: TGTGCCATCAGTGACTCAGAGTATCAGCCCCAGCATTTT. It specifies CAISDSEYQPQHF. The chain carries TRBV10-3 and TRBJ1-5; no reliable D call. The CDR3 runs 13 residues. Germline V CDR1 and CDR2: ENHRY, SYGVKD. Trimming took off 3 bases at V and 5 bases at J, with 8 bases between the two ends.

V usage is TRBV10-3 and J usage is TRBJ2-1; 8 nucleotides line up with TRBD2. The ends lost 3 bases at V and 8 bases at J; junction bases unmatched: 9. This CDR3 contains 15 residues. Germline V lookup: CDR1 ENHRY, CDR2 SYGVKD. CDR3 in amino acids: CAISDPGTSEDEQFF. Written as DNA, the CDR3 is TGTGCCATCAGTGACCCCGGGACTAGTGAGGATGAGCAGTTCTTC.

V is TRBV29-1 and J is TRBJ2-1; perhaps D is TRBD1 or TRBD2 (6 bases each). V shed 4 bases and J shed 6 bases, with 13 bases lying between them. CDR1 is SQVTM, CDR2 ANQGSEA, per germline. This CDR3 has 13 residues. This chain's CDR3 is CSVVIRGLNEQFF. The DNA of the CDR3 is TGCAGCGTTGTTATACGGGGGCTCAATGAGCAGTTCTTC.

DNA of the CDR3: TGCGCCAGCAGCTTCGGGGCCGCCGACTCTGGAAACACCATATATTTT. Translating gives CASSFGAADSGNTIYF. The gene calls are TRBV5-1 and TRBJ1-3; D is possibly TRBD1 (5 bases). This CDR3 is 16 amino acids long. The germline gives CDR1 SGHRS, CDR2 YFSETQ. V gave up 2 bases and J gave up 0 bases, with 12 bases separating them.

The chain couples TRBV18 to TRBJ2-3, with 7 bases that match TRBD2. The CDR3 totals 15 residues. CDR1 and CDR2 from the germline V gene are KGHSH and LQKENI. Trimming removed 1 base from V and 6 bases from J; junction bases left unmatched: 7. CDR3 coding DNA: TGTGCCAGCTCACCACGAGCGGGGCTAGGGGATACGCAGTATTTT. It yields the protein CASSPRAGLGDTQYF.

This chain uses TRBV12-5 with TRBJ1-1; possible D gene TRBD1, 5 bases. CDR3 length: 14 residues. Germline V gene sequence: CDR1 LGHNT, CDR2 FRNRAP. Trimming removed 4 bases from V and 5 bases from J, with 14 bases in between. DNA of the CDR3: TGTGCTAGTGGTTCCGCCTCGGGGGATACTGAAGCTTTCTTT. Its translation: CASGSASGDTEAFF.